This TCR beta chain was sequenced during a study of T-cell reconstitution after alpha-beta-depleted transplantation in children (dated by TCRdb to about 2016). As for the study more broadly: T-cell immune reconstitution after TCRalphabeta/CD19-depleted allogeneic hematopoietic cell transplantation in children was quantitatively tracked in the study by means of TCR repertoire profiling.

Based on the germline V gene (reference sequence), the CDR1 and CDR2 sequences are LNHDA and SQIVND. Reading from cysteine to phenylalanine, the CDR3 counts 18 amino acids. Only the CDR3 portion is preserved as DNA: 54 bases, with reading frame beginning at the first base. The V end gives up 3 bases and the J end 2 bases, leaving 7 bases in the junction not matched to a gene. Beyond this particular receptor, the publication reports: The apparently early alphabetaT-cell count recovery about two months after transplant was reportedly dependent on only several hundred rapidly expanded clones derived from non-depleted graft cells. In some patients, the high TCRbeta diversity seen at day 60 was put down to recipient T cells and intrathymic progenitors that had survived conditioning. Over the following months the frequencies of hyperexpanded clones went down, and after one year T-cell counts and TCRbeta diversity were mostly credited to newly produced T cells.

The treatment or condition label for this specimen denotes: allogeneic hematopoietic cell transplantation with graft depleted of TCRalphabeta T cells and CD19 B cells. Transplant recipients were children who received TCRalphabeta/CD19-depleted allogeneic hematopoietic cell grafts. The library was prepared using PCR. Instrument on record: Illumina HiSeq 2500. To normalize quantification of the TCRbeta repertoire, the TCR libraries were built with molecular barcoding that relied on unique molecular identifiers. TCRdb passed the public sequencing reads through fastp at Q25 and MiXCR, retaining productive beta sequences. Here each entry gathers all rows of one CDR3 protein and keeps the most common genes and DNA. In all, the sample holds 780,000 or so distinct CDR3 sequences, and roughly 15% of those were seen once. The top ten clones comprise roughly 5% of the sample. A note on this clonotype: This receptor's antigen is unknown. Per-nucleotide qualities are absent, and no much larger clonotype sits a single base away.

The source was PBMCs, mostly from graft donor cells, collected 360 days after TCRalphabeta/CD19-depleted stem cell transplant. This receptor was obtained from a male patient under 18 who had a stem cell transplant for acute lymphoblastic leukemia, so the T cells may come from the graft donor. The V gene is TRBV19 and the J gene is TRBJ2-3; 14 central bases correspond to TRBD2. The CDR3 reads as follows: CASSIGWTSGRPTDTQYF. In nucleotide form, the sequence is TGTGCCAGTAGTATCGGTTGGACTAGCGGGAGGCCCACAGATACGCAGTATTTT.